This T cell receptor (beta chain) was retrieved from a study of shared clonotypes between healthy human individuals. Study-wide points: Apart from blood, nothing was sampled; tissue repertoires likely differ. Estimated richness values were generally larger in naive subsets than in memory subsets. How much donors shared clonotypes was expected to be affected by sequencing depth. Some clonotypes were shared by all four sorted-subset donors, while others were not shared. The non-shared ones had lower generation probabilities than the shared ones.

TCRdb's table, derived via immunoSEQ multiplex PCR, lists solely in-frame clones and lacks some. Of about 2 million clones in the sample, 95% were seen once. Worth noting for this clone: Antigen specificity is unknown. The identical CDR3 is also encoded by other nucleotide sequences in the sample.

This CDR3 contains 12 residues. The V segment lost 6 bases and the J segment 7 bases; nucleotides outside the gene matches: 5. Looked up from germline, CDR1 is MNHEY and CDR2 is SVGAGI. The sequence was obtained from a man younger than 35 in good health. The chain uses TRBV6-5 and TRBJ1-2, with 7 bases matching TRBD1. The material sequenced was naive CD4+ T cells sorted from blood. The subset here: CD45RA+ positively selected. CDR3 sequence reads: CASRTPGGGYTF. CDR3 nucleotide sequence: TGTGCCAGCAGGACGCCAGGGGGTGGCTACACCTTC.